The T cell receptor (beta chain) under discussion was sequenced for a study of CD8 T cells in Susac syndrome. Study at large: Patients with Susac syndrome were therapy-naive, on corticosteroids, or on intravenous immunoglobulin alone at blood draw. Findings and limits, study-wide: It was acknowledged in the study that its TCR sequencing and HLA analysis involved a relatively small number of individuals. Across the total CD8+ repertoires, around 15 Susac-specific public clones were detected, and across the CD8+ TEMRA repertoires, a few such clones were detected.

Isolation of CD8+ and CD4+ T cells was performed negatively, whereas enrichment of TEMRA cells was done by FACS. Note on this clonotype: What it recognizes is unknown.

Trimming removed 2 bases from V and 3 bases from J, with 4 bases in between. CDR3 length: 12 residues. Germline V gives CDR1 SGHRS, CDR2 YFSETQ. Reverse transcription of about 0.45 to 1 ug RNA was performed with random hexamers. TCRdb analysed the immunoSEQ multiplex PCR reads with MiXCR anew, one entry per CDR3 protein. The table lists tens of thousands of distinct CDR3 sequences, 95% to 96% of them singletons. Sequencing input: CD8+ T cells from PBMCs. The rearrangement joins TRBV5-1 to TRBJ2-3; D remains ambiguous. This clonotype originated in a human donor with Susac syndrome. The CDR3: CASSLETDTQYF. The CDR3 DNA sequence: TGCGCCAGCAGCTTAGAAACAGATACGCAGTATTTT.